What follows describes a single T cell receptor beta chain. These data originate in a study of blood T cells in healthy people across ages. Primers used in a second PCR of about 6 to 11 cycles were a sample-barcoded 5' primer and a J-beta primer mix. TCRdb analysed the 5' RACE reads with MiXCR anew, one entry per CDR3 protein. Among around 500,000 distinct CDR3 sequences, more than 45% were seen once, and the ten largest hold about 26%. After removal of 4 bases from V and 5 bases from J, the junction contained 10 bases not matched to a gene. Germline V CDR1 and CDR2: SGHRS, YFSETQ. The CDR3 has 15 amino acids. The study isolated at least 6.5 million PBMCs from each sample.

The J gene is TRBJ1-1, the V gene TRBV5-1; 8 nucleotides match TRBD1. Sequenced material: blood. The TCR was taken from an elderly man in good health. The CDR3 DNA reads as TGCGCCAGCAGCGTAGAACAGGGGGGATGGACTGAAGCTTTCTTT. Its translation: CASSVEQGGWTEAFF.